This T cell receptor beta chain derives from a study of technical replicates of blood from a few donors. Losses at the gene ends were 6 bases for V and 7 bases for J; bases not matched to a gene: 9. CDR1 and CDR2 (germline): SNHLY, FYNNEI. CDR3 length: 15 residues. Data came from immunoSEQ multiplex PCR; TCRdb stores just in-frame clones and leaves some out. The data contain over 50,000 clones, around 92% of them singletons. J is TRBJ2-1 and V is TRBV2; 10 bases are shared with TRBD2. The TCR sequence derives from a human donor in good health. Some clones in this sample may be carry-over from other donors' samples. The sample consisted of PBMCs. The CDR3 loop reads CASRSYSGGGNEQFF. The CDR3 nucleotides read TGTGCCAGCAGGTCCTACAGCGGGGGGGGGAATGAGCAGTTCTTC. The full variable domain, completed using reference TRBV2 and TRBJ2-1, is EPEVTQTPSHQVTQMGQEVILRCVPISNHLYFYWYRQILGQKVEFLVSFYNNEISEKSEIFDDQFSVERPDGSNFTLKIRSTKLEDSAMYFCASRSYSGGGNEQFFGPGTRLTVL.